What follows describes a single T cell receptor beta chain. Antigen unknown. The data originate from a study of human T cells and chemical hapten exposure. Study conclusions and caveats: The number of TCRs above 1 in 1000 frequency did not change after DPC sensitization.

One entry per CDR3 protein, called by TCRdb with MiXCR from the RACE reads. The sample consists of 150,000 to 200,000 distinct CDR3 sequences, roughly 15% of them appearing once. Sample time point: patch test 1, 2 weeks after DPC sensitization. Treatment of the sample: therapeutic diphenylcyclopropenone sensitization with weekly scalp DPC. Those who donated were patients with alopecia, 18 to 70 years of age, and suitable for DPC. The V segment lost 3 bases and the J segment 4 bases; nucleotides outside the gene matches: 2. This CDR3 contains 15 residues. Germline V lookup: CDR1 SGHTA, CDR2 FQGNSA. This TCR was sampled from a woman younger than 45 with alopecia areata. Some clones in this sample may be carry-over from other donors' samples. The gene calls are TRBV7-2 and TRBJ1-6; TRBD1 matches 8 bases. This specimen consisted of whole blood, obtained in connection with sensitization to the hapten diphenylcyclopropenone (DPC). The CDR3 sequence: CASSLGQAYNSPLHF. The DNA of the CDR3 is TGTGCCAGCAGCTTGGGACAGGCGTATAATTCACCCCTCCACTTT.